This T cell receptor beta chain originates from a study of cytotoxic CD8 clonotypes in ibrutinib-treated CLL. The study, taken as a whole, reports: A difference in sampling times existed between sustained-remission and progressing patients. Upon ibrutinib response clonality rose, and upon progression it fell back toward baseline.

Unmatched junction bases numbered 5, after V lost 3 bases and J lost 5 bases. Germline V CDR1 and CDR2: WNHNN, SYGVQD (reference sequence). The CDR3 sequence is 15 residues long. About this clone itself: Its antigen remains unknown.

Sequenced by immunoSEQ multiplex PCR; TCRdb stores in-frame clones only, minus some. Of 9,500 to 12,000 clones listed, around 85% are singletons. The receptor was derived from a human donor with chronic lymphocytic leukemia. The chain carries TRBV10-1 and TRBJ2-7; 12 bases match TRBD2. Material: PBMCs, obtained at disease progression, from a patient treated with ibrutinib. In DNA, the CDR3 is TGCGCCAGCAGTGACTCGACTAGCGGGAGCCACGAGCAGTACTTC. Translation gives CASSDSTSGSHEQYF.